This passage covers 4 T cell receptor beta chains from one sample sequenced in a study of cytomegalovirus exposure and HLA in healthy donors. The PCR employed 60 Vbeta primers together with 13 Jbeta primers. The protocol was immunoSEQ multiplex PCR, while the TCRdb copy is restricted to in-frame clones and leaves out a portion. The data hold about 160,000 clones, with about 80% observed a single time. The sample was PBMCs. Every receptor here comes from a man younger than 40 in good health and CMV-seropositive.

This clone was counted between two and nine times. The chain links TRBV28 to TRBJ1-1, with D perhaps matching TRBD1 (6 bases). This CDR3 spans 14 amino acids. Trimming took 5 bases from V and 6 from J, leaving 16 bases between them. Germline CDR1 and CDR2: MDHEN and SYDVKM. CDR3 DNA sequence: TGTGCCAGCAGTCCTGGGACATCCTCTCCTGAAGCTTTCTTT. It is translated as CASSPGTSSPEAFF.

This sequence joins TRBV28 and TRBJ2-7; possible D gene TRBD1, 5 bases. V was clipped by 6 bases and J by 3 bases, with 9 bases between them. Germline V CDR1 and CDR2: MDHEN, SYDVKM. The CDR3 length is 12 residues. The CDR3 nucleotides are TGTGCCAGCAGCTTCAGGGTCTACGAGCAGTACTTC. Translated: CASSFRVYEQYF.

The J gene is TRBJ2-1, the V gene TRBV7-2; 12 positions agree with TRBD2. V dropped 5 bases and J dropped 7; count of bases not matched to a gene: 6. Germline lookup yields CDR1 SGHTA and CDR2 FQGNSA. This CDR3 region has 15 residues. The CDR3 is CASSSTSGGFNEQFF. The CDR3 region has the DNA TGTGCCAGCAGCAGCACTAGCGGGGGGTTTAATGAGCAGTTCTTC.

The rearrangement joins TRBV18 to TRBJ2-7, with TRBD2 as a possible D gene (5 bases). The CDR3 sequence is 12 residues long. The germline gives CDR1 KGHSH, CDR2 LQKENI. V was clipped by 6 bases and J by 4 bases, with 10 bases between them. The CDR3 DNA reads TGTGCCAGCTCTCAGAGAGGGTACGAGCAGTACTTC. It encodes CASSQRGYEQYF.